This entry features one T cell receptor beta chain sequence. Measured with immunoSEQ multiplex PCR; TCRdb has only the in-frame clones, and not every one. The sample includes over 200,000 clones, 87% of them seen just once. The data originate from a study of blood T cell repertoires in COVID-19. Study overall: Spain, Italy and the United States supplied samples that represented acute and convalescent COVID-19.

V lost 3 bases to trimming and J lost 0 bases, with 9 bases between them. Germline CDR1 is SGHRS and CDR2 is YFSETQ. CDR3 length: 14 residues. This chain links TRBV5-1 with TRBJ1-2; D call uncertain. Source material: peripheral blood. The receptor's source is a man between 40 and 49 years old with active or convalescent COVID-19. CDR3 sequence (DNA): TGCGCCAGCAGCTACGAGACACCTAACTATGGCTACACCTTC. Its translation: CASSYETPNYGYTF.